This T cell receptor (beta chain) comes out of a study of prognosis after radiotherapy for stage I lung cancer. Study-level background: Aged about 50 to 85 years, with a median of about 74 years, the patients were 13 men and five or six women. Broader study findings: The number of unique TCR clones went down after stereotactic body radiation therapy, with a median of around 9,500 versus 6,500.

The study amplified the TCR beta CDR3 region from genomic DNA. This amplification was carried out by two rounds of multiplex PCR. The first PCR round targeted every TRBV and TRBJ gene with specific primers. TCRdb independently ran MiXCR on the multiplex PCR reads; one entry per CDR3 protein. The repertoire includes 20,000 to 25,000 distinct CDR3 sequences, about 46% of them detected once, and 30% to 40% sits in the top ten. On this clonotype: Its specificity is not known. One end of the junction does not line up with germline, which may come from a read error.

The CDR3 is made up of 14 amino acids. Germline V lookup: CDR1 MGHRA, CDR2 YSYEKL. The clonotype was recovered from a donor over 45 with non-small cell lung cancer. The V and J genes are TRBV4-1 and TRBJ2-7; D unclear. The specimen comprised PBMCs, sampled before or after stereotactic body radiation therapy (not recorded which). The CDR3 DNA follows: TGTGCCAGCAGCCAAGATCTGAGGAGCGACGAGCAGTACTTC. Its translation is CASSQDLRSDEQYF.